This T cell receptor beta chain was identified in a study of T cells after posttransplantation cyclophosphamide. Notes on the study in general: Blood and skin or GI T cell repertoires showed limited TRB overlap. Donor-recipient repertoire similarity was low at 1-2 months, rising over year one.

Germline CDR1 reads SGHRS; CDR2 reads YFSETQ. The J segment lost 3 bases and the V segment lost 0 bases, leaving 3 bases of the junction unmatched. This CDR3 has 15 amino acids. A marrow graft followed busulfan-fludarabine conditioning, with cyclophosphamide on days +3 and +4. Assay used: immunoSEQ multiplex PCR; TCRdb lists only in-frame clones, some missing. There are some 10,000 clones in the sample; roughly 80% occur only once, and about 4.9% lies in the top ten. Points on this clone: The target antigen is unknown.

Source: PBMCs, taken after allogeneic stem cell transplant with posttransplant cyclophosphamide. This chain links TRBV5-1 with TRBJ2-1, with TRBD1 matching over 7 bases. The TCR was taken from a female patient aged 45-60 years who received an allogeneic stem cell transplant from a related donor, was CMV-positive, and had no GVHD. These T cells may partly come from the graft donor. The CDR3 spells CASSLEGGGYNEQFF. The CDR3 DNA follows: TGCGCCAGCAGCTTGGAAGGGGGCGGCTACAATGAGCAGTTCTTC.